This T cell receptor beta chain stems from a study of blood T cells in healthy people across ages. Then a second PCR, running roughly 7 to 12 cycles, was carried out with a sample-barcoded 5' primer and a J-beta primer mix. MiXCR, applied by TCRdb to the 5' RACE reads, yields one record per CDR3 protein. The sample yields 1.5 million or so distinct CDR3 sequences, 35% to 45% seen once. This clonotype was seen only a few times. Antigen unknown. Points from the study as a whole: Diversity was higher, and naive CD4+ cells more numerous, in long-lived donors than in aged donors. Diversity was estimated from one million T cells, and these estimates were considered underestimates.

The CDR3 runs to 14 residues. Trimming removed 3 bases from V and 2 bases from J, with 11 bases in between. CDR1 and CDR2 from the germline V gene are DFQATT and SNEGSKA (reference sequence). The sample comprised blood. The chain couples TRBV20-1 to TRBJ1-5; no definite D call. The source of this sequence is a woman aged 18-29 years in good health. The CDR3 DNA reads TGCAGTGCTAGTAGGGATACGGGCAATCAGCCCCAGCATTTT. This translates into CSASRDTGNQPQHF.